What follows are 23 T cell receptor beta chains derived from one specimen sequenced in a study of response to subunit inactivated influenza vaccine. Each CDR3 protein gets one entry after TCRdb re-called the RT-PCR reads with MiXCR. Among around 850,000 distinct CDR3 sequences, about 18% were seen once, and the ten largest hold about a tenth. This material consisted of PBMCs from blood, taken more than 4 days after vaccination. The receptor source for this set is a man in his fifties who received an inactivated influenza vaccine.

This chain links TRBV6-2 or TRBV6-3 with TRBJ2-2; 10 nucleotides line up with TRBD2. V lost 7 bases to trimming and J lost 1 base; unmatched junction nucleotides: 6. This CDR3 has 16 residues. The germline gives CDR1 MNHEY, CDR2 SVGEGT. CDR3 in amino acids: CASTLAGVRNTGELFF. CDR3 coding DNA: TGTGCCAGCACCCTAGCGGGAGTAAGGAACACCGGGGAGCTGTTTTTT.

This clonotype came up a few times. The chain combines TRBV7-2 with TRBJ2-7; D might be TRBD1 (6 bases). V was shortened by 2 bases and J by 5 bases, with 13 bases between the two germline ends. This CDR3 is 14 amino acids long. CDR1 and CDR2 (germline): SGHTA, FQGNSA. CDR3 region: CASSLSTGSHEQYF. CDR3 DNA sequence: TGTGCCAGCAGCTTATCTACAGGGAGCCACGAGCAGTACTTC.

The sample holds many counts of this clonotype. The chain employs TRBV10-3 and TRBJ2-7; possibly TRBD1 for D (5 bases). The CDR3 has 14 amino acids. The V and J ends lost 7 bases and 5 bases respectively, with 18 bases between them. Germline V gene sequence: CDR1 ENHRY, CDR2 SYGVKD. The CDR3 coding sequence is TGTGCCATCAAGGAAGGGGCAGGGAACCACGAGCAGTACTTC. Translation: CAIKEGAGNHEQYF.

The genes are TRBV28 and TRBJ2-1, with TRBD2 matching over 14 bases. Germline assignment: CDR1 MDHEN and CDR2 SYDVKM. J was trimmed by 12 bases and V by 8 bases; bases with no gene match: 12. The CDR3 spans 15 residues. CDR3 in amino acids: CASGRLAGGITGQFF. The CDR3 DNA reads as TGTGCCAGCGGACGACTAGCGGGGGGGATTACTGGGCAGTTCTTC. Full variable domain (rest looked up from reference TRBV28 and TRBJ2-1): DVKVTQSSRYLVKRTGEKVFLECVQDMDHENMFWYRQDPGLGLRLIYFSYDVKMKEKGDIPEGYSVSREKKERFSLILESASTNQTSMYLCASGRLAGGITGQFFGPGTRLTVL.

The chain employs TRBV4-3 and TRBJ1-6; 7 nucleotides agree with TRBD1. This CDR3 contains 14 residues. Germline V lookup: CDR1 LGHNA, CDR2 YSLEER. V gave up 4 bases and J gave up 10 bases; unmatched junction bases: 7. The CDR3 region is CASSPGGQISPLHF. The CDR3 coding sequence is TGCGCCAGCAGCCCAGGGGGACAGATATCACCCCTCCACTTT.

The chain combines TRBV5-1 with TRBJ2-5; TRBD2 might be the D (6 bases). V was trimmed by 3 bases and J by 4 bases, leaving 16 bases between them. The germline CDR1 and CDR2 sequences are SGHRS and YFSETQ. The length of the CDR3 is 15 residues. CDR3 DNA: TGCGCCAGCAGCTGGGCAGCCGGGAGAAGAGAGACCCAGTACTTC. Encoded protein: CASSWAAGRRETQYF.

This clonotype was seen a few times. This chain links TRBV10-3 with TRBJ1-4, with no clear D. CDR1 is ENHRY, CDR2 SYGVKD, per germline. The length of the CDR3 is 13 residues. Trimming stripped 0 bases from V and 6 bases from J, with 5 bases between. CDR3 coding DNA: TGTGCCATCAGTGAGTCGAGCGATGAAAAACTGTTTTTT. This sequence encodes CAISESSDEKLFF.

This clonotype occurred a few times. V and J are TRBV20-1 and TRBJ2-7; D possibly uses TRBD1 or TRBD2 (6 bases each). Germline assignment: CDR1 DFQATT and CDR2 SNEGSKA (reference sequence). This CDR3 region has 14 residues. V shed 5 bases and J shed 5 bases, with 19 bases lying between them. The chain's CDR3 is CSARRGLPLDEQYF. DNA of the CDR3: TGCAGTGCTCGACGGGGGCTACCGCTCGACGAGCAGTACTTC.

This clonotype was found a few times. The chain couples TRBV6-1 to TRBJ2-7, with 7 nucleotides matching TRBD1. This CDR3 contains 14 residues. Germline V CDR1 and CDR2: MNHNS, SASEGT. With V trimmed by 7 bases and J by 5 bases, 11 bases remained unmatched. CDR3 loop: CASTRDRSGHEQYF. DNA of the CDR3: TGTGCCAGCACCCGGGACAGATCTGGCCACGAGCAGTACTTC.

The chain links TRBV28 to TRBJ2-5; D tentatively reads TRBD1 or TRBD2 (5 bases each). There are 12 residues in the CDR3. Germline V lookup: CDR1 MDHEN, CDR2 SYDVKM. V lost 6 bases to trimming and J lost 4 bases, with 9 bases between them. As DNA, the CDR3 is TGTGCCAGCAGGGGGGTTCGAGAGACCCAGTACTTC. This encodes CASRGVRETQYF. The whole variable domain, filled in from reference TRBV28 and TRBJ2-5, reads DVKVTQSSRYLVKRTGEKVFLECVQDMDHENMFWYRQDPGLGLRLIYFSYDVKMKEKGDIPEGYSVSREKKERFSLILESASTNQTSMYLCASRGVRETQYFGPGTRLLVL.

This clonotype was seen only a few times. This sequence joins TRBV6-1 and TRBJ2-3, with D perhaps TRBD1 (5 bases). There are 15 residues in the CDR3. V lost 8 bases, J lost 2 bases, and 17 bases lay in between. CDR1 MNHNS and CDR2 SASEGT come from the germline V gene. Here the CDR3 reads CASGQVGSTTDTQYF. As DNA, the CDR3 is TGTGCCAGCGGACAAGTGGGCAGCACCACAGATACGCAGTATTTT.

This chain links TRBV5-6 with TRBJ1-1; 7 bases fit TRBD1. The CDR3 runs to 17 residues. V shed 2 bases, J shed 5 bases, and the junction held 15 bases outside the gene matches. Germline assignment: CDR1 SGHDT and CDR2 YYEEEE. CDR3 coding DNA: TGTGCCAGCAGCTTCAATTCGATTTCGACAGGGCGAACTGAAGCTTTCTTT. This encodes CASSFNSISTGRTEAFF.

The chain recombines TRBV9 with TRBJ2-1; 7 positions agree with TRBD2. Trimming at V came to 0 bases and at J to 2 bases, leaving 5 bases not matched to a gene. Looked up from germline, CDR1 is SGDLS and CDR2 is YYNGEE. This CDR3 is built from 16 residues. The CDR3 DNA reads as TGTGCCAGCAGCGTAGGGCGGGGGTTCACCTACAATGAGCAGTTCTTC. Amino acids: CASSVGRGFTYNEQFF.

This clonotype was observed a few times. The genes are TRBV3-1 and TRBJ2-1; D perhaps matches TRBD1 (7 bases). Trimming pared 1 base from V and 5 bases from J, leaving 15 bases between. CDR1 is LGHDT, CDR2 YNNKEL, per germline (reference sequence). The CDR3 is made up of 16 amino acids. The CDR3 DNA reads TGTGCCAGCAGCCAAGTCGGAGGGACAGCTAACAATGAGCAGTTCTTC. This encodes CASSQVGGTANNEQFF.

This clonotype was seen repeatedly, ten times or more. The rearrangement links TRBV12-3 or TRBV12-4 to TRBJ1-3; 8 bases agree with TRBD1. V was clipped by 5 bases and J by 4 bases; unmatched bases: 10. The CDR3 extends over 16 amino acids. In nucleotides, the CDR3 is TGTGCCAGCAGTGGCGGACAGGGACTGAGCGGAAACACCATATATTTT. Its protein product is CASSGGQGLSGNTIYF.

The genes are TRBV20-1 and TRBJ2-7; 11 bases align to TRBD2. Losses at the gene ends were 0 bases for V and 6 bases for J; bases not matched to a gene: 7. This CDR3 region has 15 residues. The germline CDR1 and CDR2 sequences are DFQATT and SNEGSKA (reference sequence). CDR3 nucleotides: TGCAGTGCTAGAGATCTAACTAGCGGGAGCTTCGAGCAGTACTTC. This translates into CSARDLTSGSFEQYF.

The CDR3 is CATQSSRGNQPQHF. Written as DNA, the CDR3 is TGTGCCACCCAATCAAGCAGGGGGAATCAGCCCCAGCATTTT. J is TRBJ1-5 and V is TRBV24-1, with 7 bases fitting TRBD1. From germline, CDR1 is KGHDR and CDR2 SFDVKD. V lost 9 bases, J lost 4 bases, and 8 bases stayed unmatched. The CDR3 is 14 amino acids.

This clonotype showed up just a few times. The chain joins TRBV3-1 to TRBJ2-1, with D possibly TRBD1 on 6 matching bases. V shed 2 bases and J shed 8 bases, with 10 bases lying between them. The germline gives CDR1 LGHDT, CDR2 YNNKEL (reference sequence). The CDR3 totals 13 residues. The CDR3 protein is CASSQLRGHEQFF. In DNA, the CDR3 is TGTGCCAGCAGCCAACTCAGGGGCCATGAGCAGTTCTTC.

The rearrangement links TRBV11-2 to TRBJ2-7, with D maybe TRBD1 (6 bases). CDR3 length equals 14 residues. V dropped 5 bases and J dropped 4 bases, with 15 bases sitting between them. CDR1 is SGHAT, CDR2 FQNNGV, per germline. The CDR3 region is CASSARDNYYEQYF. The CDR3 DNA follows: TGTGCCAGCAGCGCCCGGGACAACTATTACGAGCAGTACTTC.

The table lists this clonotype with many counts. The V and J genes are TRBV29-1 and TRBJ2-2; D not certain. This CDR3 region has 11 residues. The germline V gene encodes CDR1 SQVTM and CDR2 ANQGSEA. Trimming removed 6 bases from V and 3 bases from J, with 5 bases in between. This chain's CDR3 is CSVKDTGELFF. CDR3 coding DNA: TGCAGCGTGAAGGACACCGGGGAGCTGTTTTTT.

The chain employs TRBV12-3 or TRBV12-4 and TRBJ2-7; perhaps D is TRBD1 or TRBD2 (5 bases each). V gave up 6 bases and J gave up 4 bases, with 19 bases separating them. The CDR3 runs to 15 residues. The CDR3 protein is CASSSRRDLRYEQYF. CDR3 sequence (DNA): TGTGCCAGCAGCTCCCGACGGGACCTTCGGTACGAGCAGTACTTC.

The chain links TRBV29-1 to TRBJ2-5, with 10 positions matching TRBD2. The CDR3 covers 18 residues. V dropped 1 base and J dropped 5; count of bases not matched to a gene: 16. Per germline, CDR1 SQVTM and CDR2 ANQGSEA. The CDR3 nucleotides read TGCAGCGTTGAAGGCGGAGCGGGGGGGCTCTTTTCCCGGGAGACCCAGTACTTC. Amino acids: CSVEGGAGGLFSRETQYF. Filled out from reference TRBV29-1 and TRBJ2-5, the complete variable domain reads SAVISQKPSRDICQRGTSLTIQCQVDSQVTMMFWYRQQPGQSLTLIATANQGSEATYESGFVIDKFPISRPNLTFSTLTVSNMSPEDSSIYLCSVEGGAGGLFSRETQYFGPGTRLLVL.

J is TRBJ2-3 and V is TRBV12-3 or TRBV12-4; no clear D. V gave up 6 bases and J gave up 15 bases, with 19 bases separating them. The CDR3 has 12 residues. CDR3: CASSKTAGPIYF. In nucleotides, the CDR3 is TGTGCCAGCAGCAAAACCGCCGGACCAATTTATTTT.